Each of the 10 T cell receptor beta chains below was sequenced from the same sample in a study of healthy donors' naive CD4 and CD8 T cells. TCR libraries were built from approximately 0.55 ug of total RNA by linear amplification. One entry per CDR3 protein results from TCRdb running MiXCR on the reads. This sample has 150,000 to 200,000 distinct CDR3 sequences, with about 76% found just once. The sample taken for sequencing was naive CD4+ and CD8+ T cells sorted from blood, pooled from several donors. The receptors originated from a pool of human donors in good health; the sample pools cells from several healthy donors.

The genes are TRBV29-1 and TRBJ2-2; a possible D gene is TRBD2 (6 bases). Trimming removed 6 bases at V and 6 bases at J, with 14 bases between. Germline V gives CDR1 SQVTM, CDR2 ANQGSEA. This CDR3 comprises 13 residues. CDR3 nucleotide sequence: TGCAGCGTAAACGGAGGGTATCCCGGGGAGCTGTTTTTT. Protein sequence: CSVNGGYPGELFF.

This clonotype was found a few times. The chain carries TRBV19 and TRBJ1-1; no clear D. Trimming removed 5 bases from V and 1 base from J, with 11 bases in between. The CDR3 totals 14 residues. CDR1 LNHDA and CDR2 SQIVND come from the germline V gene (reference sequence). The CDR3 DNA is TGTGCCAGTAGTCTCGCGGGTGGGAACACTGAAGCTTTCTTT. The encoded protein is CASSLAGGNTEAFF. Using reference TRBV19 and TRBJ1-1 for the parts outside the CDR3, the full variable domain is DGGITQSPKYLFRKEGQNVTLSCEQNLNHDAMYWYRQDPGQGLRLIYYSQIVNDFQKGDIAEGYSVSREKKESFPLTVTSAQKNPTAFYLCASSLAGGNTEAFFGQGTRLTVV.

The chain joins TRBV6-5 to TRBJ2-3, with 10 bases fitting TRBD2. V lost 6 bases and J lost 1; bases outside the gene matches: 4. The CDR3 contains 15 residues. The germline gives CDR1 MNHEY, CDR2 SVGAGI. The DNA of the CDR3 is TGTGCCAGCAGCCCTAGCGGGAGTGGCACAGATACGCAGTATTTT. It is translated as CASSPSGSGTDTQYF.

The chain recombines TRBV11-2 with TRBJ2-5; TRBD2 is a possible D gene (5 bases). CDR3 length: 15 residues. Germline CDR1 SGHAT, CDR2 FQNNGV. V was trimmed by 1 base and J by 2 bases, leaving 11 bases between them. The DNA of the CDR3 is TGTGCCAGCAGCTTAGGGTACGGGGAACAAGAGACCCAGTACTTC. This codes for CASSLGYGEQETQYF.

CDR3 region: CASSLEAGSYGYTF. CDR3 coding DNA: TGTGCCAGCAGCCTCGAGGCGGGGAGCTATGGCTACACCTTC. The gene calls are TRBV11-2 and TRBJ1-2, with unresolved D. Trimming pared 5 bases from V and 4 bases from J, leaving 14 bases between. Germline loops: CDR1 SGHAT, CDR2 FQNNGV. The CDR3 runs 14 residues.

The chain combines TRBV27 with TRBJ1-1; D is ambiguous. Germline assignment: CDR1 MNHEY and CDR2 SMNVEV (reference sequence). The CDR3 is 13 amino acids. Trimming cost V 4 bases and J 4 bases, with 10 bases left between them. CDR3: CASSSQASTEAFF. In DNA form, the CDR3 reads TGTGCCAGCAGTTCTCAAGCCAGCACTGAAGCTTTCTTT.

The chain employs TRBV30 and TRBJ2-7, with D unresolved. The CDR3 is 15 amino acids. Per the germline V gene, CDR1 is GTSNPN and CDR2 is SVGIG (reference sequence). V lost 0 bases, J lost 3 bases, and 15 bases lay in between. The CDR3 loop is CAWSVSSSPYYEQYF. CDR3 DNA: TGTGCCTGGAGTGTTAGTTCATCCCCCTACTACGAGCAGTACTTC.

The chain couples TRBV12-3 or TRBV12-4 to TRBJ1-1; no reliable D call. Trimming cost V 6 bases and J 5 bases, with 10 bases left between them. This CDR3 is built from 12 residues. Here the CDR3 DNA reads TGTGCCAGCAGCCTCTGGCGGACTGAAGCTTTCTTT. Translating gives CASSLWRTEAFF.

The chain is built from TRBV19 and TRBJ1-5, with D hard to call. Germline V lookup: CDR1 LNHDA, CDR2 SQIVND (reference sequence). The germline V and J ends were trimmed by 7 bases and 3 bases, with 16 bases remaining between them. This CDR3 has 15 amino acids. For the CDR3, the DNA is TGTGCCAGTACCCCGGGCGGATTACTCAATCAGCCCCAGCATTTT. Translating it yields CASTPGGLLNQPQHF.

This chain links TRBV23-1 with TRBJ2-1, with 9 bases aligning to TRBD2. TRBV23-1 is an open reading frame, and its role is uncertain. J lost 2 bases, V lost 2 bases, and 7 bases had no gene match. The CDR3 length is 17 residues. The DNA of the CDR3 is TGCGCCAGCAGTCAAGAACTAGCGGGCTTTCCCTACAATGAGCAGTTCTTC. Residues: CASSQELAGFPYNEQFF.